Listed below are T cell receptor beta chains from one sample, sequenced in a study of blood T cell repertoires in COVID-19. Clones were read by immunoSEQ multiplex PCR, and TCRdb kept only the in-frame ones, dropping some. The table has a few hundred thousand clones, about 86% seen once. The sample taken for sequencing was PBMCs or T cells enriched from blood (not recorded which). These receptors were collected from a woman in her 40s with acute COVID-19. CDR3s include the opening cysteine and the closing phenylalanine or tryptophan. The order of the fields is D gene, clone size, V gene, J gene, CDR3 DNA, CDR3 protein. D genes are given only for firm matches. Not every row has a clone size; where given, it reads once, few, many or a size class.

>-|-|TRBV2|TRBJ1-5
TGTGCCAGCAGTGAAGCTCGGGGAAGCAATCAGCCCCAGCATTTT
CASSEARGSNQPQHF
>-|-|TRBV28|TRBJ1-5
TGTGCCAGCAGTTTTGGCGGCGGGCGGAGCAATCAGCCCCAGCATTTT
CASSFGGGRSNQPQHF
>TRBD1|few|TRBV28|TRBJ1-2
TGTGCCACCCGCAGCGGACAGGGGAACTATGGCTACACCTTC
CATRSGQGNYGYTF
>TRBD2|-|TRBV7-8|TRBJ2-5
TGTGCCAGCAGCTCTAGCGGCCAAGAGACCCAGTACTTC
CASSSSGQETQYF
>TRBD1|-|TRBV10-2|TRBJ1-1
TGCGCCAGCAGTGACAGGGGGCTAATAACGAACACTGAAGCTTTCTTT
CASSDRGLITNTEAFF
>-|-|TRBV7-9|TRBJ2-1
TGTGCCAGCAGCTTACTCACCGGGGACAATGAGCAGTTCTTC
CASSLLTGDNEQFF
>-|-|TRBV18|TRBJ2-2
TGTGCCAGCTCACCACCCCCCGGGGCGAACACCGGGGAGCTGTTTTTT
CASSPPPGANTGELFF
>-|-|TRBV30|TRBJ1-5
TGTGCCTGGAGTTTGGGGGCTGCGGGGCCCCAGCATTTT
CAWSLGAAGPQHF
>TRBD1|-|TRBV6-2/TRBV6-3|TRBJ1-2
TGTGCCAGCAGTTCGCCGTCGGACAGGACCTATGGCTACACCTTC
CASSSPSDRTYGYTF
>-|-|TRBV6-5|TRBJ1-4
TGTGCCAGCAGTTACTTGACAGGCCGTAATGAAAAACTGTTTTTT
CASSYLTGRNEKLFF
>-|few|TRBV7-9|TRBJ2-7
TGTGCCAGCAGCTTAGTCGTAGGCAGGACCTACGAGCAGTACTTC
CASSLVVGRTYEQYF
>TRBD2|-|TRBV27|TRBJ2-7
TGTGCCAGCAGTTCGGGACTAGCGGGCTACGAGCAGTACTTC
CASSSGLAGYEQYF
>-|-|TRBV5-1|TRBJ1-1
TGCGCCAGCAGCTCGGGACAGAACACTGAAGCTTTCTTT
CASSSGQNTEAFF
>TRBD1|-|TRBV27|TRBJ1-4
TGTGCCAGCAGTCTGTCAGGGGCAGGGGGCGAAAAACTGTTTTTT
CASSLSGAGGEKLFF
>TRBD1|-|TRBV19|TRBJ2-1
TGTGCCAGTAGCTCCGACAGGGCCTCCTACAATGAGCAGTTCTTC
CASSSDRASYNEQFF
>TRBD1|-|TRBV15|TRBJ1-2
TGTGCCACCAGGATAGAATACAGGGGGGTAAAGTATGGCTACACCTTC
CATRIEYRGVKYGYTF
>-|-|TRBV7-9|TRBJ1-2
TGTGCCAGCAGCTTAGACACCTATGGCTACACCTTC
CASSLDTYGYTF
>TRBD1|-|TRBV4-3|TRBJ1-3
TGCGCCAGCAGCCAAGCCGGACAGGGGAGAAACACCATATATTTT
CASSQAGQGRNTIYF
>-|-|TRBV9|TRBJ2-2
TGTGCCAGCAGCGTAGATAATAGCCCTCCCGGGGAGCTGTTTTTT
CASSVDNSPPGELFF
>-|-|TRBV28|TRBJ1-2
TGTGCCAGCAGTTTATCCTCAGGGTATGGCTACACCTTC
CASSLSSGYGYTF
>-|-|TRBV29-1|TRBJ2-5
TGCAGCGTAGTACCTTTAGCAGAGACCCAGTACTTC
CSVVPLAETQYF
>TRBD1|-|TRBV5-1|TRBJ1-2
TGCGCCAGCAGCAAGGAGACAGGGGTCGGGGGCTACACCTTC
CASSKETGVGGYTF
>-|once|TRBV29-1|TRBJ2-7
TGCAGCGTTGAAGGGCAGACTAAAGAGCAGTACTTC
CSVEGQTKEQYF
>TRBD1|-|TRBV5-4|TRBJ2-5
TGTGCCAGCAGCACCGGGACAGGGCCAGAGACCCAGTACTTC
CASSTGTGPETQYF
>-|-|TRBV11-2|TRBJ2-5
TGTGCCAGCAGCTTAGGAACAAGGACAGAACAAGAGACCCAGTACTTC
CASSLGTRTEQETQYF
>-|-|TRBV6-1|TRBJ1-2
TGTGCCAGCAGTGAATCGACGGGATTCTATGGCTACACCTTC
CASSESTGFYGYTF
>TRBD2|-|TRBV28|TRBJ2-1
TGTGCCAGCAGATCACTAGCGCCAGATTACAGTGAGCAGTTCTTC
CASRSLAPDYSEQFF
>-|few|TRBV7-9|TRBJ2-7
TGTGCCAGCAGCTCTTCCCTAACAGGGTCCTACGAGCAGTACTTC
CASSSSLTGSYEQYF